The entry below gives a single TCR beta chain sequence along with its context. Antigen specificity is unknown. A junction end diverges from the germline sequence, so it may reflect a read error. This sample was taken from a study of cytomegalovirus exposure and HLA in healthy donors. The wider study: The 120 or so validation repertoires, a later analysis reported, used the same platform as the approximately 700 first-cohort repertoires.

Produced via immunoSEQ multiplex PCR; TCRdb's table is partial and in-frame only. The sample holds 40,000 to 60,000 clones; 94% are singletons and the top ten take approximately 7.8%. This CDR3 comprises 16 residues. From germline, CDR1 is SNHLY and CDR2 FYNNEI. Broader study findings: Cytomegalovirus status was reportedly diagnosed by the classifier with high sensitivity and specificity.

Sequencing input: PBMCs. The clonotype comes from a woman younger than 35 in good health and CMV-seropositive. The rearrangement uses TRBV2 and TRBJ2-5; TRBD2 matches at 9 bases. For the CDR3, the DNA is TGTGCCAGCAAGCGGGTAGCGGGAGTAAACCACGAGACCCAGTACTTC. Amino acid sequence: CASKRVAGVNHETQYF.